This T cell receptor (beta chain) was identified in a study of Graves' ophthalmopathy and Graves' hyperthyroidism. This clonotype has a count of ten or more. Its specificity is unknown. Researchers took RNA transcripts and amplified TCR beta CDR3 regions from them. After a first-round RT-PCR with HTBI primers, a second-round multiplex PCR was run. TCRdb passed the multiplex PCR reads through MiXCR, listing each CDR3 protein once. The sample holds hundreds of thousands of distinct CDR3 sequences, 20% to 25% seen once. Study outcomes and limitations: Most expanded thyroid clonotypes above 0.001 frequency also appeared in blood.

If no ophthalmopathy appeared within 18 months of follow-up, hyperthyroidism was termed stable. Aged 18 to 65, hyperthyroidism patients had been newly diagnosed, with under 2 months' duration. Exclusion covered patients with other autoimmune diseases or uncontrolled infections (as well as pregnancy or lactation). The sample comprised peripheral blood. The TCR originated in a woman aged 18-30 years with stable Graves' hyperthyroidism.

CDR3: CSADRVAGGGQETQYF. The CDR3 DNA is TGCAGTGCGGATAGAGTGGCGGGCGGGGGCCAAGAGACCCAGTACTTC. The chain carries TRBV20-1 and TRBJ2-5, with 7 bases matching TRBD2. Unmatched junction bases numbered 14, after V lost 6 bases and J lost 1 base. The germline gives CDR1 DFQATT, CDR2 SNEGSKA (reference sequence). The CDR3 has 16 amino acids.